This entry lists 12 T cell receptor beta chains sequenced from one sample in a study of T cell responses to AZD1222 COVID-19 vaccine. Sequencing was performed with immunoSEQ multiplex PCR; in TCRdb, only in-frame clones are kept and a portion is missing. The sample has some 66,000 clones, roughly 90% seen once. Sequences were derived from peripheral blood, sampled on day 0 of AZD1222 vaccination. Receptors were obtained from an adult in good health.

The chain recombines TRBV6-9 with TRBJ2-5; 8 bases agree with TRBD1. This CDR3 has 14 amino acids. Germline trimming cut 4 bases from V and 5 bases from J; bases unmatched to any gene: 6. Germline V gives CDR1 MNHGY, CDR2 SVAAGI. Here the CDR3 reads CASSFQGAMETQYF. The CDR3 DNA sequence: TGTGCCAGCAGTTTCCAGGGGGCTATGGAGACCCAGTACTTC.

The chain carries TRBV15 and TRBJ2-2; D ambiguous. Germline CDR1 is LNHNV and CDR2 is YYDKDF (reference sequence). The V gene lost 4 bases and the J gene lost 1 base, with 7 bases spanning the gap. The CDR3 totals 14 residues. CDR3 loop: CATSKSRNTGELFF. For the CDR3, the DNA is TGTGCCACCAGCAAGAGCAGGAACACCGGGGAGCTGTTTTTT.

The chain recombines TRBV2 with TRBJ2-7; no definite D call. In germline, CDR1 is SNHLY, CDR2 FYNNEI. The CDR3 length is 12 residues. V was shortened by 4 bases and J by 2 bases, with 6 bases between the two germline ends. Here the CDR3 reads CASSADTYEQYF. DNA for the CDR3: TGTGCCAGCAGTGCAGATACCTACGAGCAGTACTTC.

The chain carries TRBV19 and TRBJ1-2, with TRBD1 as a possible D gene (5 bases). Trimming took off 0 bases at V and 4 bases at J, with 6 bases between the two ends. The germline CDR1 and CDR2 sequences are LNHDA and SQIVND (reference sequence). The CDR3 spans 13 residues. This CDR3 is CASSIEDIYGYTF. CDR3 sequence (DNA): TGTGCCAGTAGTATAGAGGACATCTATGGCTACACCTTC.

This chain uses TRBV18 with TRBJ2-7, with 13 bases fitting TRBD2. Germline V gene lookup returns CDR1 KGHSH and CDR2 LQKENI. The CDR3 contains 16 residues. Trimming took 5 bases from V and 5 from J; bases not matched to a gene: 9. The CDR3 DNA reads TGTGCCAGCTCATTGACCGGGACTAGCGGGATCGACGAGCAGTACTTC. It encodes CASSLTGTSGIDEQYF.

This chain links TRBV12-5 with TRBJ1-5, with TRBD1 identical over 9 bases. Losses at the gene ends were 0 bases for V and 7 bases for J; bases not matched to a gene: 1. CDR3 length: 14 amino acids. Germline loops: CDR1 LGHNT, CDR2 FRNRAP. CDR3 amino acids: CASGLVTGGQPQHF. CDR3 bases: TGTGCTAGTGGTTTGGTTACAGGGGGCCAGCCCCAGCATTTT.

V gene TRBV4-1 combines with J gene TRBJ2-1, with D perhaps TRBD1 or TRBD2 (5 bases each). This CDR3 contains 17 residues. V lost 0 bases and J lost 5, with 17 bases in between. Looked up from germline, CDR1 is MGHRA and CDR2 is YSYEKL. CDR3 bases: TGCGCCAGCAGCCAAGAAAGGGACCACCTCCTAGACAATGAGCAGTTCTTC. Protein product: CASSQERDHLLDNEQFF.

The chain joins TRBV29-1 to TRBJ1-2; no reliable D call. Trimming cost V 2 bases and J 5 bases, with 6 bases left between them. Germline CDR1 is SQVTM and CDR2 is ANQGSEA. The CDR3 runs to 11 residues. CDR3 sequence (DNA): TGCAGCGTTGAACCAGATTATGGCTACACCTTC. Translated, it gives CSVEPDYGYTF.

The CDR3 DNA sequence: TGTGCCAGCAAGGGTCCTAGATGGGGAGAGACCCAGTACTTC. It translates to CASKGPRWGETQYF. This chain connects TRBV28 to TRBJ2-5; D unclear. CDR3 length: 14 amino acids. Trimming removed 7 bases at V and 4 bases at J, with 16 bases between. Germline V gene data show CDR1 as MDHEN and CDR2 as SYDVKM.

This chain links TRBV6-5 with TRBJ2-4; a possible D gene is TRBD1 (5 bases). Between the trimmed V and J ends, which lost 6 bases and 6 bases, there was a span of 15 bases. Germline V gene sequence: CDR1 MNHEY, CDR2 SVGAGI. This CDR3 region has 14 residues. The CDR3 bases are TGTGCCAGCAGCCCCGCGTTGGGGCGAAACATTCAGTACTTC. It encodes CASSPALGRNIQYF.

The CDR3 DNA reads TGTGCCAGCAAACAGTCCTACGAGCAGTACTTC. This codes for CASKQSYEQYF. The chain combines TRBV2 with TRBJ2-7, with unresolved D. The CDR3 is 11 amino acids. CDR1 SNHLY and CDR2 FYNNEI come from the germline V gene. V dropped 7 bases and J dropped 1 base, with 5 bases sitting between them.

The chain carries TRBV29-1 and TRBJ2-3, with 8 bases lining up with TRBD2. CDR1 is SQVTM and CDR2 is ANQGSEA in the germline V gene. The V segment lost 7 bases and the J segment 0 bases; nucleotides outside the gene matches: 9. The CDR3 runs to 15 residues. In nucleotides, the CDR3 is TGCAGCGGATTACTAGCGGCCCTGAGCACAGATACGCAGTATTTT. Amino acid sequence: CSGLLAALSTDTQYF.